These T cell receptor beta chains were read from a single sample in a study of T cell responses to AZD1222 COVID-19 vaccine. Generated by immunoSEQ multiplex PCR, the TCRdb table keeps only in-frame clones and is missing some. Of 110,000 to 150,000 clones in the sample, 92% are singletons; the top ten hold roughly 3.3%. The sample in question was peripheral blood, obtained 28 days after the second AZD1222 dose. These receptors were obtained from an adult who received the AZD1222 COVID-19 vaccine. Each CDR3 is given with its conserved first and last residue. The D gene is left open where the match is weak. A row's size may be missing; if present it is once, few, many or a size class.

TRBJ2-6,NA,TRBV2,NA,TGTGCCAGCAGTGAAGCGGGTGGGATTTACTCTGGGGCCAACGTCCTGACTTTC,CASSEAGGIYSGANVLTF
TRBJ1-3,NA,TRBV19,NA,TGTGCCAGTACCCGCCGGGACACCAAGCCCTCTGGAAACACCATATATTTT,CASTRRDTKPSGNTIYF
TRBJ1-1,NA,TRBV7-2,NA,TGTGCCAGCAGCCCCTTAAAAGGTGCAGATAACACTGAAGCTTTCTTT,CASSPLKGADNTEAFF
TRBJ2-7,NA,TRBV28,TRBD2,TGTGCCAGCACCCGACTAGCCACAAGGGAGCAGTACTTC,CASTRLATREQYF
TRBJ2-7,NA,TRBV4-3,NA,TGCGCCAGCAGCCTTGCCTTCGGCCAAGAATACGAGCAGTACTTC,CASSLAFGQEYEQYF
TRBJ1-6,NA,TRBV27,NA,TGTGCCAGCATCGCACCCCAGGGGCCTGTATACTCCTATAATTCACCCCTCCACTTT,CASIAPQGPVYSYNSPLHF
TRBJ1-2,NA,TRBV13,NA,TGTGCCAGCAGCTCACTACCGTGGACAGAAACTAACTATGGCTACACCTTC,CASSSLPWTETNYGYTF
TRBJ1-5,NA,TRBV29-1,NA,TGCAGCGCGGGGGATGCTCGTCAGCCCCAGCATTTT,CSAGDARQPQHF
TRBJ2-1,NA,TRBV15,TRBD2,TGTGCCACCAGCAGAGATCTAGCGGGAGGGTCTTACAATGAGCAGTTCTTC,CATSRDLAGGSYNEQFF
TRBJ2-6,NA,TRBV7-9,NA,TGTGCCAGCAGCTTAGCGGAGTATATCTCTGGGGCCAACGTCCTGACTTTC,CASSLAEYISGANVLTF
TRBJ2-1,NA,TRBV9,NA,TGTGCCAGCAGCGCCGAGGGGCCCCGGTCCTACAATGAGCAGTTCTTC,CASSAEGPRSYNEQFF
TRBJ1-1,once,TRBV10-2,NA,TGCGCCAGCAGTGAGTCTTCGGTTGTGGGGAACACTGAAGCTTTCTTT,CASSESSVVGNTEAFF
TRBJ2-7,NA,TRBV28,NA,TGTGCCAGCAGACTTGGCTCCTCCTACGAGCAGTACTTC,CASRLGSSYEQYF
TRBJ1-5,NA,TRBV6-2/TRBV6-3,NA,TGTGCCAGCAGTTACTCGTGGGGCCGTGGCAATCAGCCCCAGCATTTT,CASSYSWGRGNQPQHF
TRBJ2-5,NA,TRBV19,NA,TGTGCCACAACCAAAGGGGCTAGCCTGTGGGAGACCCAGTACTTC,CATTKGASLWETQYF
TRBJ1-3,NA,TRBV2,NA,TGTGCCAGCAGTGAACGGGGCAGAGAGGGATCTGGAAACACCATATATTTT,CASSERGREGSGNTIYF
TRBJ2-1,NA,TRBV30,NA,TGTGCCTGGAGTTCCGGGGGCCGAAATGAGCAGTTCTTC,CAWSSGGRNEQFF
TRBJ2-7,NA,TRBV6-6,TRBD2,TGTGCCAGCAGTAAGCGGGAGGGCCTCTCCGAGCAGTACTTC,CASSKREGLSEQYF
TRBJ1-2,NA,TRBV28,NA,TGTGCCAGCAGTCCCCCCGCAAGAACCTATGGCTACACCTTC,CASSPPARTYGYTF
TRBJ1-2,NA,TRBV18,NA,TGTGCCAGCTCACCCCTTACCCGTGTAGCTTTACCTAACTATGGCTACACCTTC,CASSPLTRVALPNYGYTF
TRBJ1-1,once,TRBV6-5,NA,TGTGCCAGCAGTTACGGGGGGGCCACTGAAGCTTTCTTT,CASSYGGATEAFF
TRBJ1-2,few,TRBV11-2,NA,TGTGCCAGCAGCTTAGGGCCAAACCCGAACTATGGCTACACCTTC,CASSLGPNPNYGYTF
TRBJ1-5,NA,TRBV28,NA,TGTGCCAGCAGTTCTAGGGCTCAGCCCCAGCATTTT,CASSSRAQPQHF
TRBJ1-2,NA,TRBV27,NA,TGTGCCAGCAGTTTATCGCCCAAATATGGCTACACCTTC,CASSLSPKYGYTF
TRBJ2-1,NA,TRBV27,NA,TGTGCCAGCAGTTTGCGGGGGCGCAATGAGCAGTTCTTC,CASSLRGRNEQFF
TRBJ1-2,NA,TRBV5-5,NA,TGTGCCAGCAGCTCTCATCTATCACGGGGGATAGGCTATGGCTACACCTTC,CASSSHLSRGIGYGYTF
TRBJ2-1,NA,TRBV28,TRBD2,TGTGCCAGAGGGAGGGTAATCAATGAGCAGTTCTTC,CARGRVINEQFF
TRBJ2-7,NA,TRBV6-5,NA,TGTGCCAGCAGTTACTCGAGCCTCGGGGCCTACGAGCAGTACTTC,CASSYSSLGAYEQYF
TRBJ1-2,NA,TRBV5-1,NA,TGCGCCAGCAGCTTGGGAAGGGATTATGGCTACACCTTC,CASSLGRDYGYTF
TRBJ2-7,NA,TRBV7-6,TRBD1,TGTGCCAGCAGCTGGGAGAGGAGACAGGGTAAAGGCGAGCAGTACTTC,CASSWERRQGKGEQYF
TRBJ1-4,NA,TRBV11-2,NA,TGTGCCAGCAGCACCGGAATCGGTGAAAAACTGTTTTTT,CASSTGIGEKLFF
TRBJ1-5,NA,TRBV4-2,NA,TGTGCCAGCAGCCAAGACGCCGGGCGGCCCCAGCATTTT,CASSQDAGRPQHF
TRBJ1-2,NA,TRBV28,NA,TGTGCCAGCAGCAGAGACAGTCGGAATTATGGCTACACCTTC,CASSRDSRNYGYTF
TRBJ1-5,NA,TRBV27,NA,TGTGCCAGCAGTTTCGACAGAAATCAGCCCCAGCATTTT,CASSFDRNQPQHF
TRBJ1-2,NA,TRBV9,NA,TGTGCCAGCAGCGCAGGGTATGGCTACACCTTC,CASSAGYGYTF
TRBJ1-1,NA,TRBV18,NA,TGTGCCAGCTCCCCCGACGGACTATACACTGAAGCTTTCTTT,CASSPDGLYTEAFF
TRBJ2-1,NA,TRBV6-5,TRBD2,TGTGCCAGCAGAAGCCCGGGACTAGTCAATGAGCAGTTCTTC,CASRSPGLVNEQFF
TRBJ1-2,NA,TRBV14,NA,TGTGCCAGCGCCAGGGACGGCCTCTATGGCTACACCTTC,CASARDGLYGYTF
TRBJ2-7,NA,TRBV7-2,TRBD2,TGTGCCAGCAGCTTTAAACCTAGCGGGAGGTACGAGCAGTACTTC,CASSFKPSGRYEQYF
TRBJ2-3,NA,TRBV7-7,TRBD2,TGTGCCAGCAGCTTAAGGGCGGGGGGCGGCACAGATACGCAGTATTTT,CASSLRAGGGTDTQYF
TRBJ1-1,NA,TRBV7-9,TRBD1,TGTGCCAGCAGCTCGGGACAGGGCTACACTGAAGCTTTCTTT,CASSSGQGYTEAFF
TRBJ1-3,NA,TRBV11-2,NA,TGTGCCAGCAGCCCGCCACGGGGCTCGGGCTCTGGAAACACCATATATTTT,CASSPPRGSGSGNTIYF
TRBJ2-1,NA,TRBV29-1,TRBD2,TGCTGCGGTCAGGGACTAGCGGGAGAGGATGAGCAGTTCTTC,CCGQGLAGEDEQFF
TRBJ1-6,NA,TRBV27,NA,TGTGCCAGCAGAAAATGGGGCAGGGAGGATTCACCCCTCCACTTT,CASRKWGREDSPLHF
TRBJ1-5,NA,TRBV28,NA,TGTGCCAGCTCCTCAGGTGGGATTCAGCCCCAGCATTTT,CASSSGGIQPQHF
TRBJ2-1,NA,TRBV27,TRBD2,TGTGCCAGCAGTTCCTCCGCTAGCGGGGGCTACAATGAGCAGTTCTTC,CASSSSASGGYNEQFF
TRBJ2-7,NA,TRBV7-2,NA,TGTGCCAGCACCCTCGGGTGGGTCGGCGAGCAGTACTTC,CASTLGWVGEQYF
TRBJ2-3,NA,TRBV18,TRBD2,TGTGCCAGCTCACCGGGACTAGCGGGAGAGGTCCCGCAGTATTTT,CASSPGLAGEVPQYF
TRBJ1-6,NA,TRBV28,NA,TGTGCCAGCAAACCGGAGGCTGCTATGCATAATTCACCCCTCCACTTT,CASKPEAAMHNSPLHF
TRBJ1-1,NA,TRBV10-3,TRBD1,TGTGCCATCACTCGCGTTTCCAGGACAGGGATACCTGAAGCTTTCTTT,CAITRVSRTGIPEAFF
TRBJ2-7,NA,TRBV7-8,NA,TGTGCCAGCAGCTTAGGAGTCCCCACCTACGAGCAGTACTTC,CASSLGVPTYEQYF
TRBJ1-5,NA,TRBV28,NA,TGTGCCAGCAATCCTCTAGGGGGGTCATGGCCCCAGCATTTT,CASNPLGGSWPQHF
TRBJ2-1,NA,TRBV25-1,NA,TGTGCCAGCAGTGACGGGGCGGTCTACAATGAGCAGTTCTTC,CASSDGAVYNEQFF
TRBJ1-2,once,TRBV19,NA,TGTGCCAGTAGTTTGGACAAATATGGCTACACCTTC,CASSLDKYGYTF
TRBJ2-1,NA,TRBV5-1,TRBD2,TGCGCCAGCAGCTCGTCTAGCGGGAGAGACAATGAGCAGTTCTTC,CASSSSSGRDNEQFF